This T cell receptor beta chain derives from a study of blood T cells in healthy people across ages. Germline V gives CDR1 SSHAT, CDR2 FNYEAQ (reference sequence). Trimming left V 2 bases short and J 6 bases short, with 15 bases between. There are 15 residues in the CDR3. A J-beta primer mix and a sample-barcoded 5' primer were used in a second PCR of roughly 6 to 12 cycles. One entry per CDR3 protein results from TCRdb running MiXCR on the 5' RACE reads. The table lists about 1,400,000 distinct CDR3 sequences, around two fifths of them singletons. In its sample, this clonotype was seen once. Sequenced sample: blood. This chain joins TRBV7-7 and TRBJ2-3; D gene uncertain. The TCR sequence derives from a woman younger than 30 in good health. CDR3 in amino acids: CASSLPAVPWDTQYF. CDR3 DNA: TGTGCCAGCAGCTTACCTGCGGTCCCTTGGGATACGCAGTATTTT. The full variable domain, with the rest looked up from reference TRBV7-7 and TRBJ2-3, is GAGVSQSPRYKVTKRGQDVTLRCDPISSHATLYWYQQALGQGPEFLTYFNYEAQPDKSGLPSDRFSAERPEGSISTLTIQRTEQRDSAMYRCASSLPAVPWDTQYFGPGTRLTVL.